Here is one T cell receptor beta chain with its context. Its cognate antigen is unknown. Generated by immunoSEQ multiplex PCR, the TCRdb table keeps only in-frame clones and is missing some. The table has about 78,000 clones, 92% seen once; the top ten hold about 3%. The record originates from a study of OX40 agonist ivuxolimab in advanced cancers. Study-wide context: Dosing consisted of intravenous ivuxolimab at 0.01 to 10 mg/kg every 2 weeks. Study-level findings and limits: On average, a greater number of expanded clones characterised CD8+ T cells relative to CD4+.

Per the germline V gene, CDR1 is MNHEY and CDR2 is SVGAGI. V gave up 8 bases and J gave up 0 bases; unmatched junction bases: 4. The CDR3 is 15 residues long. Sequences were derived from CD4+ or CD8+ T cells sorted from blood, sampled in a trial of the OX40 agonist ivuxolimab. The receptor's source is an adult with an advanced solid tumor such as melanoma, head and neck, liver or kidney cancer. The chain combines TRBV6-5 with TRBJ1-6, with 7 bases identical to TRBD1. DNA for the CDR3: TGTGCCAGCCGACAGGGCGGCTCCTATAATTCACCCCTCCACTTT. Its protein is CASRQGGSYNSPLHF.